A selection of T cell receptor beta chains follows, all from one sample in a study of T cells in Graves' hyperthyroidism and ophthalmopathy. TCRdb used MiXCR to reprocess the multiplex PCR reads, holding one entry per CDR3 protein. The sample lists more than 300,000 distinct CDR3 sequences; about 18% were seen once. Input material: blood. The receptors were gathered from a man in his late teens or twenties with Graves' ophthalmopathy. Each CDR3 is given with its conserved first and last residue. A D gene is named only where the DNA matches it firmly. Part of the rows lack a size; the others show once, few, many or a class for expanded clones.

size: many
length: 18
J: TRBJ1-5
D: -
V: TRBV3-1
CDR3: CASSQGTSGPAGNQPQHF
DNA: TGTGCCAGCAGCCAAGGGACCTCGGGGCCGGCGGGGAATCAGCCCCAGCATTTT

size: -
length: 13
J: TRBJ1-2
D: -
V: TRBV20-1
CDR3: CSAGEAGMAGYTF
DNA: TGCAGTGCCGGGGAGGCAGGGATGGCTGGCTACACCTTC

size: few
length: 14
J: TRBJ2-6
D: -
V: TRBV19
CDR3: CASSMGAGANVLTF
DNA: TGTGCCAGTAGTATGGGGGCCGGGGCCAACGTCCTGACTTTC

size: many
length: 12
J: TRBJ1-5
D: TRBD1
V: TRBV28
CDR3: CASRGQWRPQHF
DNA: TGTGCCAGCAGGGGACAGTGGCGACCCCAGCATTTT

size: many
length: 14
J: TRBJ1-1
D: -
V: TRBV2
CDR3: CASSENGFATEAFF
DNA: TGTGCCAGCAGTGAAAATGGGTTCGCCACTGAAGCTTTCTTT

size: -
length: 14
J: TRBJ2-7
D: -
V: TRBV6-1
CDR3: CASSLRVQGYEQYF
DNA: TGTGCCAGCAGTCTAAGGGTACAGGGCTACGAGCAGTACTTC

size: -
length: 15
J: TRBJ2-1
D: TRBD2
V: TRBV7-2
CDR3: CASSLASGGAVEQFF
DNA: TGTGCCAGCAGCTTAGCTAGCGGGGGGGCCGTCGAGCAGTTCTTC

size: many
length: 15
J: TRBJ1-1
D: TRBD1
V: TRBV7-6
CDR3: CASSPWDSMNTEAFF
DNA: TGTGCCAGCAGCCCTTGGGACAGTATGAACACTGAAGCTTTCTTT

size: many
length: 12
J: TRBJ2-1
D: -
V: TRBV3-1
CDR3: CASSQAVREQFF
DNA: TGTGCCAGCAGCCAAGCAGTACGTGAGCAGTTCTTC

size: many
length: 16
J: TRBJ1-1
D: TRBD1
V: TRBV5-1
CDR3: CASSFRDRRLGTEAFF
DNA: TGCGCCAGCAGCTTCCGGGACAGACGATTGGGCACTGAAGCTTTCTTT

size: few
length: 14
J: TRBJ1-1
D: -
V: TRBV20-1
CDR3: CSARASAGWTEAFF
DNA: TGCAGTGCTAGAGCCTCAGCAGGGTGGACTGAAGCTTTCTTT

size: many
length: 16
J: TRBJ2-5
D: TRBD2
V: TRBV2
CDR3: CASRVGLAGAQETQYF
DNA: TGTGCCAGCAGAGTGGGACTAGCGGGGGCCCAAGAGACCCAGTACTTC

size: -
length: 14
J: TRBJ2-2
D: -
V: TRBV5-8
CDR3: CASSLPTEPGELFF
DNA: TGTGCCAGCAGCCTGCCTACAGAACCCGGGGAGCTGTTTTTT

size: few
length: 15
J: TRBJ1-1
D: TRBD1
V: TRBV19
CDR3: CASITKDRGVTEAFF
DNA: TGTGCCAGTATCACCAAGGACAGGGGTGTCACTGAAGCTTTCTTT

size: many
length: 12
J: TRBJ1-5
D: -
V: TRBV20-1
CDR3: CSARRGDQPQHF
DNA: TGCAGTGCTAGGAGGGGGGATCAGCCCCAGCATTTT